This T cell receptor (beta chain) was captured by sequencing in a study of blood T cell repertoires in COVID-19 (TCRdb year 2020). Regarding the study in general: Samples covering the acute and convalescent phases of COVID-19 were provided by collaborators in the United States, Italy and Spain. A freely available public database, intended as a resource for researchers studying the immune response to SARS-CoV-2, is where the repertoires were released. Deeply sampled blood TCRbeta repertoires from subjects exposed to, actively infected with, or recovered from COVID-19 were included in the dataset. The material from the prospective study consisted of cDNA or gDNA derived from T cells, B-cell-depleted T cells, or PBMCs. Where available, HLA class I and class II types were taken from metadata supplied by the sample provider and were not determined by assay-based typing. The sample metadata nearly always contained a de-identified subject ID, COVID-19 status, age in years and sex. The samples were drawn from the first 160 participants of the ongoing ImmuneRACE study and from roughly 1,300 subjects provided by 6 global collaborators.

Details on this clone: Its antigen is not yet known. Qualities for individual bases were not recorded, and no much larger clone is one base off.

The paper's findings and limits, for the study overall: The amount of clinical and demographic metadata varied by source and participant and was provided uncurated.

In the prospective study, participants were about 18 to 95 years old, resided in 24 geographic areas of the United States, and were enrolled through a virtual design. In the prospective study, participants were assigned to cohorts based on the clinical history participants reported in a screening survey and a study questionnaire. ImmuneRACE Cohort 3 recovered participants were defined by two consecutive negative NP/OP PCR tests, healthcare professional clearance, or symptom resolution. Mobile phlebotomists in the prospective study collected whole blood, serum and a nasopharyngeal or oropharyngeal swab from every participant. Over an approximately 2-month period, participants in the prospective study had the option of providing additional blood draws and questionnaires. Before DNA extraction, prospective study blood samples were shipped either frozen or at room temperature. TCRbeta CDR3 regions were amplified from genomic DNA by means of the immunoSEQ Assay, a bias-controlled multiplex PCR. For the original study's pipeline: The number of nucleated cells in each sample was estimated from the amplification of reference gene primers within the assay. To quantify the absolute abundance of each unique TCRbeta CDR3 rearrangement, sequence reads were collapsed and filtered. For each sample, productive Simpson clonality was calculated as the square root of Simpson's diversity index over productive rearrangements. The source is immuneACCESS, and TCRdb retained only in-frame sequences with V and J called. Part of the clones is not carried over; for the studies checked, unresolved V genes explain less than half of this, and the remainder is unexplained. The V and J calls and the clone size are those of that table, but D and trimming were determined from the DNA. A total of about 150,000 clones appear in this sample, 80% to 90% of them only once. The top ten clonotypes cover around 7% of the sample.

Sequences SGHDN (CDR1) and FVKESK (CDR2) are obtained from the germline V gene. V is trimmed back by 1 base and J by 0 bases, and the junction contains 4 bases that no gene match accounts for. The CDR3 runs 16 amino acids, cysteine and phenylalanine included. The retained sequence is limited to the CDR3, 48 bases, with the frame set at the first base. The specimen was PBMCs or T cells enriched from blood (not recorded which). The TCR sequence derives from a man in his fifties who had recovered from COVID-19. This receptor chain uses TRBV14 and TRBJ2-5; the central 8 bases match TRBD2. In nucleotide form, the sequence is TGTGCCAGCAGCCAAGGGGCTAGCGGGTACCAAGAGACCCAGTACTTC. This is translated as CASSQGASGYQETQYF.